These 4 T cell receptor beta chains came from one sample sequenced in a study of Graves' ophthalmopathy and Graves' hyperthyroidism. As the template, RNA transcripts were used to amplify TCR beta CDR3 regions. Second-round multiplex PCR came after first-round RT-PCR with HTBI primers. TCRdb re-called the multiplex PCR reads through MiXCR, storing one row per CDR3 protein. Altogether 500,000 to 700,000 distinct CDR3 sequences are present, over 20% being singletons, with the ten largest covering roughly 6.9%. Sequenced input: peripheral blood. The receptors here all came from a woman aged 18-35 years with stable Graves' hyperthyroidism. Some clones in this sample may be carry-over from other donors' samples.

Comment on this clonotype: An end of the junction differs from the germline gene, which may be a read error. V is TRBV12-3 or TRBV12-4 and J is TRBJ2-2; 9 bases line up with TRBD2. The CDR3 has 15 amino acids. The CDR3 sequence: CASSLKRGEGGELCF. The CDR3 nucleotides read TGTGCCAGCAGCCTAAAGCGGGGGGAAGGCGGGGAGCTGTGTTTT.

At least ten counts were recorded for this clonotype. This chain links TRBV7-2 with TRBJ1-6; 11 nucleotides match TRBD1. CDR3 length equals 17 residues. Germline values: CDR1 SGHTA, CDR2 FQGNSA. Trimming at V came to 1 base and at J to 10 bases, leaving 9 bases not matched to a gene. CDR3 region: CASSLVGGRDRGSPLHF. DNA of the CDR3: TGTGCCAGCAGCTTAGTTGGGGGTCGGGACAGGGGGTCACCCCTCCACTTT. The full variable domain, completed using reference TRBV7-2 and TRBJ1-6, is GAGVSQSPSNKVTEKGKDVELRCDPISGHTALYWYRQSLGQGLEFLIYFQGNSAPDKSGLPSDRFSAERTGGSVSTLTIQRTQQEDSAVYLCASSLVGGRDRGSPLHFGNGTRLTVT.

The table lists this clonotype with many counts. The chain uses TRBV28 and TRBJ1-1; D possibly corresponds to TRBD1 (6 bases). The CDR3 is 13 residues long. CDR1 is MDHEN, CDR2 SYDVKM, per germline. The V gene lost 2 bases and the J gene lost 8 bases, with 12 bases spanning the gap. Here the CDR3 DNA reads TGTGCCAGCAGTTTAGTTGGCAGGGGAGAAGCTTTCTTT. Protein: CASSLVGRGEAFF.

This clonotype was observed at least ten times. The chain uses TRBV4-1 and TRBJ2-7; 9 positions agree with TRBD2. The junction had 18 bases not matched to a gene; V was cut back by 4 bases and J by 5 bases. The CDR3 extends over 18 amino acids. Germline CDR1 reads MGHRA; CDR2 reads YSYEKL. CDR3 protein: CASSPGGGAGGFVDEQYF. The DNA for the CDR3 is TGCGCCAGCAGCCCAGGAGGCGGTGCGGGAGGGTTTGTTGACGAGCAGTACTTC.